This TCR beta chain was obtained from a study of regulatory T cells in long-lasting Graves disease. Study-wide context: Antithyroid drug intake by newly diagnosed Graves' patients had lasted under 3 months.

This CDR3 contains 18 residues. Germline V gene sequence: CDR1 SGHTA, CDR2 FQGNSA. The ends lost 5 bases at V and 2 bases at J; junction bases unmatched: 14. Study findings and constraints: Newly diagnosed patients had higher TCR diversity than persistent Graves' patients did.

Time point noted: newly diagnosed GD, antithyroid drugs for less than 3 months. PBMC RNA was the source of the TCR library. Tubes containing EDTA received about 9.7 milliliters of drawn peripheral blood. A remark on this clonotype: The antigen remains undetermined.

The authors built TCR beta libraries using iRepertoire HTBI primers and Arm-PCR of CDR3 regions. TCRdb passed the multiplex PCR reads through MiXCR, listing each CDR3 protein once. In the table there are 400,000 to 500,000 distinct CDR3 sequences, around 17% of which are singletons. The same data also went into a second study, on T cells in Graves' hyperthyroidism and ophthalmopathy.

V gene TRBV7-2 combines with J gene TRBJ1-2; TRBD1 agrees at 10 bases. The clonotype was recovered from a woman aged 18-30 years with Graves disease. This material consisted of peripheral blood mononuclear cells (PBMCs), taken at new diagnosis, from a patient treated with antithyroid drugs. The CDR3 here is CASSPISSRDRGNYGYTF. The CDR3 DNA follows: TGTGCCAGCAGCCCCATAAGCTCCCGGGACAGGGGAAACTATGGCTACACCTTC.